The following is a TCR beta chain sequence with its context. The antigen is undetermined. The CDR3 has 15 amino acids. Germline CDR1 and CDR2: SNHLY and FYNNEI. V gave up 8 bases and J gave up 2 bases, with 16 bases separating them. The data belong to a study of cytomegalovirus exposure and HLA in healthy donors. General study results and limits: HLA-A and HLA-B allele assignments for most subjects were reportedly predicted accurately using TCR beta sequences.

PCR used 60 Vbeta primers and 13 Jbeta primers. The protocol was immunoSEQ multiplex PCR, while the TCRdb copy is restricted to in-frame clones and leaves out a portion. This sample has around 120,000 clones; around 86% occur once, and the top ten carry 0.7%. The J gene is TRBJ1-5, the V gene TRBV2; no firm D call. The receptor's source is a man aged 18 to 35 in good health and CMV-seronegative. Sequenced sample: PBMCs. The CDR3 region has the DNA TGTGCCAGCGGAATGAGGGAGAGGGGCAATCAGCCCCAGCATTTT. The encoded protein is CASGMRERGNQPQHF.